The present entry profiles one T cell receptor beta chain with its context. The data were obtained in a study of blood T cell repertoires in COVID-19. Study-wide context: From the United States, Italy and Spain came samples of acute and convalescent COVID-19.

Seattle patients were enrolled while actively infected and followed longitudinally. The CDR3 contains 14 residues. Germline V gene lookup returns CDR1 SGDLS and CDR2 YYNGEE. Trimming pared 3 bases from V and 4 bases from J, leaving 11 bases between. Authors' methods: Nucleated cell number was recorded as an estimate derived from reference gene primer amplification. Repertoires were generated with immunoSEQ multiplex PCR, while TCRdb's copy carries only in-frame clones and drops some. For V, J and clone size, that table is used; D and trimming come from the DNA. The data contain roughly 160,000 clones, roughly 86% of them singletons.

The sequencing input was peripheral blood. The source of this sequence is an elderly woman with COVID-19, enrolled during active disease. V and J are TRBV9 and TRBJ2-1, with D perhaps TRBD2 (7 bases). The CDR3 DNA is TGTGCCAGCAGCGCGGGGGGCTCGTACAATGAGCAGTTCTTC. Translation: CASSAGGSYNEQFF.